A single TCR beta chain is shown here with its context. This clonotype turned up a few times. Its binding antigen is unknown. Base qualities are not at hand, and no much larger clone is one base apart. This entry is derived from a study of blood T cells in healthy people across ages (dated by TCRdb to between 2014 and 2017). With respect to the entire study: In model experiments, template switching captured about one uniquely barcoded TCR beta cDNA molecule for every two T cells. The study measured age-related changes in TCR beta repertoire diversity using deep sequencing normalized with unique cDNA molecular identifiers. Four age groups were formed from the donors: young (average roughly 15 years), middle-aged (approximately 39), aged (around 68) and long-lived (less than 85). Donors of different ages were randomly distributed across sequencing lanes to avoid experimental bias. For two donors (one aged 18 to 30 and one aged 80 or older), the study analyzed two additional independent replicas of 1 million unique cDNA reads from the same blood draw.

The library was generated by 5' RACE. TCRdb lists the instrument as Illumina HiSeq 2500. The second PCR ran for roughly 7 to 11 cycles and used a J-beta primer mix along with a sample-barcoded 5' primer. A unique molecular identifier was introduced onto each TCR beta cDNA molecule by a template-switch 5' adaptor carrying 12 random nucleotides. At least 2.5 million CDR3-containing paired-end reads were obtained from each sample. All of the RNA was converted into first-strand cDNA using the Mint cDNA synthesis kit, with a TRBC-specific oligonucleotide serving as the primer. Following uracil-DNA glycosylase treatment, a first 18-cycle PCR with universal primers M1SS and BC2_uni_R was performed on all cDNA. In the source study's methods: For normalization, 1 million high-quality reads, each with a distinct molecular identifier, were randomly selected from each sample. Instead of being binned into consensus sequences, reads with shared molecular identifiers were discarded. MiTCR, set to a Q25 quality threshold and the strictest error-elimination algorithm, was used for CDR3 identification, clonotype clustering and error correction. A nonparametric unseen species model with Euler transformation was used to estimate a lower bound on total TCR beta diversity. Clones were called with MiXCR by TCRdb after fastp trimmed the public reads at Q25, and only in-frame beta chains were retained. Under each unique CDR3 protein, matching rows form one entry showing the most common genes and DNA. TCRdb, not the authors, supplied the V and J calls. The sample records 1.4 million or so distinct CDR3 sequences, roughly 43% of which are singletons. The ten largest clones take up about 3.8% of the sample.

The donors were 40 or so Caucasian individuals from Russia, aged roughly 6 to 90 years, who were systemically healthy. Ten milliliters of peripheral blood were drawn from each donor into EDTA-treated Vacutainer tubes. Ficoll-Paque density-gradient centrifugation was used to isolate PBMCs, with at least 6 million per sample. Total RNA, at least 6 micrograms per sample, was extracted from PBMCs with Trizol reagent. For every donor, flow cytometry on a PBMC aliquot measured the percentage of naive CD45RAhigh/CD27high T cells. Counted from cysteine to phenylalanine, this CDR3 has 12 amino acids. Only the CDR3 part of the read is kept: 36 bases, read in frame from the first base. V lost 7 bases and J lost 7 bases; the stretch between them is 14 bases long. For CDR1 and CDR2, the germline V gene (reference sequence) lists DFQATT and SNEGSKA. The study at large found these results: The percentage of naive T cells measured by flow cytometry correlated strongly with observed TCR beta diversity. Because donor CMV infection status was unknown, age-related changes in expanded clonotypes were potentially confounded. Compared with the aged group, more naive CD4+ T cells, fewer expanded clones and increased TCR diversity were shown by the long-lived group, suggesting age selection. Observed TCR beta diversity per million T cells fell roughly linearly with age, and a significant reduction was already apparent by age roughly 40. Because profiling used bulk unsorted PBMCs, naive and antigen-experienced compartments could not be compared conclusively. Estimates of total diversity based on one million sequenced T cells were considered lower bounds and underestimates.

The rearrangement combines TRBV20-1 with TRBJ2-1; tentative D gene TRBD2, with 5 bases matching. The TCR originated in a woman between 18 and 30 years old in good health. Material for sequencing was blood. The sequenced DNA is TGCAGTGTGAGGGTCATGGTGAATGAGCAGTTCTTC. Its product reads: CSVRVMVNEQFF.